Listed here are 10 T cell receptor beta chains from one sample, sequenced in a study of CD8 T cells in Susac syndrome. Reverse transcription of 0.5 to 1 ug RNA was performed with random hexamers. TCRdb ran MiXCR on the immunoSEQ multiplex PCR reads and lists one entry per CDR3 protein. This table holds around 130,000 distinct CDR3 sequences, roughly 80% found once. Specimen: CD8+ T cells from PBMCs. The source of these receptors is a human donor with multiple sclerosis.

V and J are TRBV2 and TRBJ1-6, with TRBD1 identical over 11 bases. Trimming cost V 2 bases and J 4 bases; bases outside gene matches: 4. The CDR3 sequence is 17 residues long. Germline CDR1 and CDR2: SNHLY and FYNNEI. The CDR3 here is CASSEPRDRGYNSPLHF. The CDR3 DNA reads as TGTGCCAGCAGTGAACCCCGGGACAGGGGGTATAATTCACCCCTCCACTTT.

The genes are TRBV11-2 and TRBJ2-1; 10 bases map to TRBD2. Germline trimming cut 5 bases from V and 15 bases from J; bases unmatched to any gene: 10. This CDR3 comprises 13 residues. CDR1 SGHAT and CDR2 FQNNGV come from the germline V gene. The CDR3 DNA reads TGTGCCAGCAGCCAGCCTAGCGGGGGTTTCCGGTTCTTC. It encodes CASSQPSGGFRFF.

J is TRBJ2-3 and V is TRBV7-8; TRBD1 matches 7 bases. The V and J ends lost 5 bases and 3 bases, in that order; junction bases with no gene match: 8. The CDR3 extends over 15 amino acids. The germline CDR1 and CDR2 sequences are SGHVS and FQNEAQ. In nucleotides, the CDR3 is TGTGCCAGCAGCCAGCCCGGACAGGAGACAGATACGCAGTATTTT. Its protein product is CASSQPGQETDTQYF.

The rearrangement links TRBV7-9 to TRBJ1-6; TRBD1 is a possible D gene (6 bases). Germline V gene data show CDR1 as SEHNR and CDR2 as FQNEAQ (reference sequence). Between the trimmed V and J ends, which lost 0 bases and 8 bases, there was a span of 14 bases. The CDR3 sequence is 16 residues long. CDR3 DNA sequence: TGTGCCAGCAGCTTAGCTCCTCAGGGGCACTATTCACCCCTCCACTTT. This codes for CASSLAPQGHYSPLHF.

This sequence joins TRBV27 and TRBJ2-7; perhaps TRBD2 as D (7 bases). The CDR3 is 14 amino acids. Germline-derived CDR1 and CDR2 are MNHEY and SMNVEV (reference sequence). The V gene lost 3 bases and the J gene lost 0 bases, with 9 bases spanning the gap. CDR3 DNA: TGTGCCAGCAGTTTCGGGGGGCCCTCCTACGAGCAGTACTTC. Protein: CASSFGGPSYEQYF.

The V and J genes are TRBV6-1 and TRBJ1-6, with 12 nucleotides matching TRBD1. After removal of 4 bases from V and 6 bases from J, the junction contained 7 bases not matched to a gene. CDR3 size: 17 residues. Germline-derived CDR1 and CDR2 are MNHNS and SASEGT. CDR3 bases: TGTGCCAGCAGTGGGTTGGGACAGGGGGCAGCTAATTCACCCCTCCACTTT. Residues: CASSGLGQGAANSPLHF.

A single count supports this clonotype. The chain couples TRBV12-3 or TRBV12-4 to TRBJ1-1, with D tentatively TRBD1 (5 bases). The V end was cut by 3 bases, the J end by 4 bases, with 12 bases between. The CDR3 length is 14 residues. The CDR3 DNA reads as TGTGCCAGCAGTTTGGGTGGGGACGCCACTGAAGCTTTCTTT. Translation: CASSLGGDATEAFF.

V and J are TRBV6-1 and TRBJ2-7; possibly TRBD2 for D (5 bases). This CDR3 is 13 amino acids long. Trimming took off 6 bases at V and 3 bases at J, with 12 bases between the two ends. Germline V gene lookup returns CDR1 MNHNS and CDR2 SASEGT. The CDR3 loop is CASSSRVDYEQYV. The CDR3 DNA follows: TGTGCCAGCAGCTCGAGGGTGGACTACGAGCAGTACGTC.

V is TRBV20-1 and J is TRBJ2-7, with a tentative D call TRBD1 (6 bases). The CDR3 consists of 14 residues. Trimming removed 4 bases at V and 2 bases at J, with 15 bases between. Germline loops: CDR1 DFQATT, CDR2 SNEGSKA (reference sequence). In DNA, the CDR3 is TGCAGTGCTATCTCGGACAGAGTCACCTACGAGCAGTACTTC. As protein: CSAISDRVTYEQYF.

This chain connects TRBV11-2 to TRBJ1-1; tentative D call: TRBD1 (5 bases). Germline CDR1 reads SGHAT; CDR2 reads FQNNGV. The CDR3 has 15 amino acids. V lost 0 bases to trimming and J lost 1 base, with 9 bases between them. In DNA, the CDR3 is TGTGCCAGCAGCTTAGAAGGGGTAGCGAACACTGAAGCTTTCTTT. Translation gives CASSLEGVANTEAFF.